The clone carrying this T cell receptor beta chain turned up a few times. CDR1 is MNHEY and CDR2 is SVGAGI in the germline V gene. Trimming cost V 8 bases and J 0 bases, with 19 bases left between them. This CDR3 has 16 amino acids. TCRdb reprocessed the 5' RACE reads with MiXCR, giving one entry per CDR3 protein. The sample has roughly 70,000 distinct CDR3 sequences, 20% seen once. The record originates from a study of early T cells in non-severe SARS-CoV-2 infection. Study-wide context: Chains from this unsorted whole-blood bulk RNA could not be paired.

This chain links TRBV6-5 with TRBJ2-5; the D is unclear. This TCR derives from an adult who was a healthcare worker with PCR-confirmed SARS-CoV-2 infection or an uninfected control (not recorded which). The sample consisted of whole blood, taken at baseline. The CDR3 bases are TGTGCCAGCGGAAGACAAGCAAGAAAGTACCAAGAGACCCAGTACTTC. This encodes CASGRQARKYQETQYF.